The T cell receptor beta chain described here comes from a study of cytomegalovirus exposure and HLA in healthy donors. Findings of the study overall: Later work found most CMV-associated TCR beta chains apparently HLA-restricted. A previous analysis found most TCR beta V segments productive roughly 87% or roughly 30% of the time.

About this clone itself: Its antigen is unidentified.

V was pared by 0 bases and J by 10 bases, with 7 bases of the junction left unmatched. Germline CDR1 reads SGHRS; CDR2 reads YFSETQ. The CDR3 is 15 amino acids. The PCR employed 60 Vbeta primers together with 13 Jbeta primers. Here immunoSEQ multiplex PCR was the method, and the copy in TCRdb shows in-frame clones only, minus some. The table lists approximately 270,000 clones, over 70% of them singletons. Sequencing was carried out using PBMCs. The TCR comes from a girl aged 2 to 10 in good health and CMV-seronegative. The chain combines TRBV5-1 with TRBJ2-1, with 10 bases aligning to TRBD2. CDR3 DNA: TGCGCCAGCAGCTTGGGGGCTAGCGGGGGTTTAGAGCAGTTCTTC. Translating gives CASSLGASGGLEQFF.